The rows below give T cell receptor beta chains drawn from one sample of a study of control samples from healthy donors and cancer patients. The table came from immunoSEQ multiplex PCR; TCRdb's copy has only in-frame clones and leaves some out. The profile shows some 100,000 clones, 75% to 90% of them singletons. The sample was blood. These receptor sequences come from a man aged 25-45 years in good health. The CDR3 runs from the conserved cysteine through the conserved F or W. The size field is filled for only some rows; it gives once, few, many or a size class.

V gene	J gene	clone size	CDR3 protein
TRBV25-1	TRBJ2-5	once	CASSELGQSQETQYF
TRBV30	TRBJ2-5	NA	CAWSPGYQETQYF
TRBV5-4	TRBJ2-7	NA	CASSLGLGAKSYEQYF
TRBV10-3	TRBJ2-6	NA	CAISPNGVWSGANVLTF
TRBV5-6	TRBJ2-2	NA	CASSSGLALTSNTGELFF
TRBV3-1/TRBV3-2	TRBJ1-3	few	CASSQAAPSGNTIYF
TRBV28	TRBJ1-2	NA	CASSSPVDRVAYGYTF
TRBV24-1	TRBJ2-4	NA	CATSPDNSLDIQYF
TRBV5-6	TRBJ1-6	NA	CASSLDGSPLHF
TRBV2	TRBJ2-1	few	CASSEGREGLFHEQFF
TRBV11-2	TRBJ2-1	NA	CASKSGQSHNEQFF
TRBV24-1	TRBJ1-1	NA	CATSGRGEGITEAFF
TRBV12-3/TRBV12-4	TRBJ1-5	NA	CASSLTGNQPQHF
TRBV5-6	TRBJ1-2	NA	CASVWGQANYGYTF
TRBV6-5	TRBJ2-7	NA	CASLDRSSYEQYF
TRBV4-1	TRBJ2-3	NA	CASSQDLFGGRSTDTQYF
TRBV7-6	TRBJ2-7	NA	CASSLRGQGSYEQYF
TRBV6-1	TRBJ1-6	NA	CASSDRVPGRWDNSPLHF
TRBV14	TRBJ1-4	NA	CASRGGQGNEKLFF
TRBV7-2	TRBJ2-4	NA	CASSIKTGGQNIQYF
TRBV24-1	TRBJ2-1	NA	CATSDGTSFSEQFF
TRBV9	TRBJ2-5	NA	CASSAMGGLGETQYF
TRBV2	TRBJ1-6	NA	CASTRRQGASPLHF
TRBV5-1	TRBJ1-6	NA	CASSPGQGAGNSPLHF
TRBV6-1	TRBJ2-7	NA	CASSEAKKEASGRALRSSYEQYF
TRBV2	TRBJ1-5	NA	CASSEAGYSNQPQHF
TRBV5-1	TRBJ1-4	NA	CASSRGTENEKLFF
TRBV5-4	TRBJ1-1	NA	CASSPTGGRNTEAFF
TRBV29-1	TRBJ2-1	few	CSEMRVHRNEQFF